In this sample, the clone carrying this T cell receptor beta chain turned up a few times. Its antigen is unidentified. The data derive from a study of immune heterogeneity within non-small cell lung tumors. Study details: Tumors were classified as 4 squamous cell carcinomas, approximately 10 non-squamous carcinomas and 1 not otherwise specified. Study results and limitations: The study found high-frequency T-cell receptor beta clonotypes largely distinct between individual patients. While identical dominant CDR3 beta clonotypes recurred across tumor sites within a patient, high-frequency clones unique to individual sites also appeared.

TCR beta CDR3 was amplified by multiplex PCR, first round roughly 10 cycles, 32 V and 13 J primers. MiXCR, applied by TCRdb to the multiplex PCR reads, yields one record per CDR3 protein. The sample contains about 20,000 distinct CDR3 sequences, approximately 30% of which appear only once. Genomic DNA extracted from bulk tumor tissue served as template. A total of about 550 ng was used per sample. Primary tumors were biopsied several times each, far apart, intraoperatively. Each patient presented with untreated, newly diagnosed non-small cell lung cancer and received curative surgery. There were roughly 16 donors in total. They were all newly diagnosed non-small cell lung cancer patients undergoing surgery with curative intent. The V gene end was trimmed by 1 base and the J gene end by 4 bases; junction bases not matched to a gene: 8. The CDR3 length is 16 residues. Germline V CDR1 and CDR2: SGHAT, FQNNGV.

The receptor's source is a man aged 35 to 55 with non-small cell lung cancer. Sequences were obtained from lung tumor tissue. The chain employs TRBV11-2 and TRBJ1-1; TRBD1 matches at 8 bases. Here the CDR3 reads CASSLGGNRGSTEAFF. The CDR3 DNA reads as TGTGCCAGCAGCTTAGGGGGAAACAGGGGGAGCACTGAAGCTTTCTTT. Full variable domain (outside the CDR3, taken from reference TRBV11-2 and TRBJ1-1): EAGVAQSPRYKIIEKRQSVAFWCNPISGHATLYWYQQILGQGPKLLIQFQNNGVVDDSQLPKDRFSAERLKGVDSTLKIQPAKLEDSAVYLCASSLGGNRGSTEAFFGQGTRLTVV.